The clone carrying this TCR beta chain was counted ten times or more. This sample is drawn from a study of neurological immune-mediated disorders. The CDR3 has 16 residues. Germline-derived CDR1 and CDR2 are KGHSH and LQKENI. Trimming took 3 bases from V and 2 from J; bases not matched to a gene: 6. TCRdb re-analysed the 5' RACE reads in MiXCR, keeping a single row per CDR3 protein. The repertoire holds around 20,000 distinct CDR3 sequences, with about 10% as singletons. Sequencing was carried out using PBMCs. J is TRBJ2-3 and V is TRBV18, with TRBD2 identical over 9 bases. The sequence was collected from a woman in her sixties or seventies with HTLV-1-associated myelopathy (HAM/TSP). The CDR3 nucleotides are TGTGCCAGCTCACCCGTATCTAGCGGGGTCACAGATACGCAGTATTTT. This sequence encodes CASSPVSSGVTDTQYF. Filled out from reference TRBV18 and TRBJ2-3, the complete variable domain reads NAGVMQNPRHLVRRRGQEARLRCSPMKGHSHVYWYRQLPEEGLKFMVYLQKENIIDESGMPKERFSAEFPKEGPSILRIQQVVRGDSAAYFCASSPVSSGVTDTQYFGPGTRLTVL.